The 5 T cell receptor beta chains reported below all come from one sample, sequenced in a study of shared clonotypes between healthy human individuals. Assay: immunoSEQ multiplex PCR; the TCRdb copy retains only in-frame clones and omits some. Of under 1,100,000 clones detected, more than 75% appear once; the ten largest clones hold roughly 0.62%. Sequencing was carried out using memory CD4+ T cells from PBMCs. Subset defined: CD45RA-negative fraction. The receptors stem from a man younger than 35 in good health. Some clones in this sample may be carry-over from other donors' samples.

Of note for this clone: A clone one base away is much larger, so this may be a read error. Other DNA sequences in this specimen translate into the identical CDR3. The chain has TRBV18 and TRBJ2-5; D is uncertain. Trimming cost V 1 base and J 3 bases, with 3 bases left between them. The CDR3 sequence is 12 residues long. Germline values: CDR1 KGHSH, CDR2 LQKENI. The chain's CDR3 is CASSPQEETQYF. Written as DNA, the CDR3 is TGTGCCAGCTCACCACAGGAAGAGACCCAGTACTTC.

Only a few counts were recorded for this clone. The chain employs TRBV25-1 and TRBJ1-1; 8 bases fit TRBD1. The V segment lost 6 bases and the J segment 0 bases; nucleotides outside the gene matches: 9. Germline CDR1 is MGHDK and CDR2 is SYGVNS. The CDR3 is made up of 16 amino acids. CDR3 region: CASSALGQGMNTEAFF. CDR3 DNA sequence: TGTGCCAGCAGCGCCTTAGGACAGGGCATGAACACTGAAGCTTTCTTT.

The chain carries TRBV11-3 and TRBJ2-3; 12 bases are a match to TRBD1. Looked up from germline, CDR1 is SGHNT and CDR2 is YENEEA. The junction had 6 bases not matched to a gene; V was cut back by 1 base and J by 7 bases. There are 16 residues in the CDR3. The CDR3: CASSLGGTGGSHTQYF. In nucleotides, the CDR3 is TGTGCCAGCAGCTTAGGGGGGACAGGGGGCTCACATACGCAGTATTTT.

Points on this clone: A much larger clone lies one base from this, so it may be a read error. The sample holds other DNA sequences that translate to the same CDR3. The rearrangement uses TRBV6-1 and TRBJ1-1; D is ambiguous. This CDR3 is built from 12 residues. Per germline, CDR1 MNHNS and CDR2 SASEGT. The V and J ends lost 6 bases and 5 bases respectively, with 10 bases between them. CDR3 protein: CASRIAGTEAFF. The CDR3, as DNA: TGTGCCAGCAGGATAGCGGGAACTGAAGCTTTCTTT.

This chain connects TRBV28 to TRBJ2-1, with 9 positions matching TRBD2. V shed 3 bases and J 9 bases; nucleotides not matched to a gene: 9. Germline lookup yields CDR1 MDHEN and CDR2 SYDVKM. The CDR3 runs to 15 residues. The CDR3, as DNA: TGTGCCAGCAGTTTCGGAGGCGGGAGGGCCAGTGAGCAGTTCTTC. It yields the protein CASSFGGGRASEQFF.